The 21 T cell receptor beta chains below all came from one sample that was sequenced in a study of T cell responses to AZD1222 COVID-19 vaccine. Clones were sequenced by immunoSEQ multiplex PCR, and TCRdb holds only the in-frame ones, with some missing. The sample yields around 150,000 clones, about 91% seen once. The sample was peripheral blood, taken on day 0 of MenACWY control vaccination. The receptors come from an adult in good health.

This chain links TRBV7-2 with TRBJ2-1; TRBD2 agrees at 7 bases. Germline lookup yields CDR1 SGHTA and CDR2 FQGNSA. The CDR3 covers 15 residues. With V trimmed by 5 bases and J by 1 base, 5 bases remained unmatched. The CDR3 bases are TGTGCCAGCAGCCTGCGGGAGTCATCCTACAATGAGCAGTTCTTC. It specifies CASSLRESSYNEQFF.

The J gene is TRBJ1-6, the V gene TRBV19; maybe TRBD1 (5 bases). CDR3 length equals 14 residues. CDR1 is LNHDA and CDR2 is SQIVND in the germline V gene (reference sequence). Deletions cut 5 bases from V and 11 bases from J, with 16 bases between. Written as DNA, the CDR3 is TGTGCCAGTAGTGACAGAGGGCTTGGGCCACCCCTCCACTTT. It specifies CASSDRGLGPPLHF.

The chain's CDR3 is CAWRDLIEQFF. CDR3 bases: TGTGCCTGGAGGGACCTTATTGAGCAGTTCTTC. The chain links TRBV30 to TRBJ2-1; D is undetermined. Germline V gene sequence: CDR1 GTSNPN, CDR2 SVGIG (reference sequence). This CDR3 spans 11 amino acids. The V end was cut by 3 bases, the J end by 9 bases, with 9 bases between.

The chain has TRBV19 and TRBJ1-1, with D maybe TRBD1 (5 bases). The CDR3 is 15 amino acids. In germline, CDR1 is LNHDA, CDR2 SQIVND (reference sequence). Trimming took 6 bases from V and 3 from J, leaving 17 bases between them. The CDR3 coding sequence is TGTGCCAGTAGGGGCCTATCAGGGTTTTACACTGAAGCTTTCTTT. Amino acids: CASRGLSGFYTEAFF.

This chain links TRBV2 with TRBJ2-1; D is perhaps TRBD2 (5 bases). Germline CDR1 is SNHLY and CDR2 is FYNNEI. The germline V and J ends were trimmed by 7 bases and 8 bases, with 18 bases remaining between them. This CDR3 has 14 residues. The DNA for the CDR3 is TGTGCCAGCATGGTCGGTCTAGCCCCAGATGAGCAGTTCTTC. Translating it yields CASMVGLAPDEQFF. Together with reference TRBV2 and TRBJ2-1, the CDR3 gives the full variable domain: EPEVTQTPSHQVTQMGQEVILRCVPISNHLYFYWYRQILGQKVEFLVSFYNNEISEKSEIFDDQFSVERPDGSNFTLKIRSTKLEDSAMYFCASMVGLAPDEQFFGPGTRLTVL.

The CDR3 DNA follows: TGTGCCAGCAGGGGGACGGGACGGTACGAGCAGTACTTC. Translation: CASRGTGRYEQYF. The chain recombines TRBV25-1 with TRBJ2-7; D tentatively fits TRBD1 or TRBD2 (5 bases each). The germline V and J ends were trimmed by 6 bases and 4 bases, with 13 bases remaining between them. Germline values: CDR1 MGHDK, CDR2 SYGVNS. This CDR3 comprises 13 residues.

The gene calls are TRBV4-3 and TRBJ2-1, with 9 bases fitting TRBD1. This CDR3 comprises 17 residues. The V and J ends lost 3 bases and 2 bases, in that order; junction bases with no gene match: 8. CDR1 LGHNA and CDR2 YSLEER come from the germline V gene. The CDR3 region has the DNA TGCGCCAGCAGCCAGAGCCCGGGACAGGGAACCTACAATGAGCAGTTCTTC. This translates into CASSQSPGQGTYNEQFF.

The chain couples TRBV7-8 to TRBJ1-1; D is possibly TRBD1 (5 bases). This CDR3 is 15 amino acids long. Trimming left V 5 bases short and J 4 bases short, with 17 bases between. Germline V CDR1 and CDR2: SGHVS, FQNEAQ. As DNA, the CDR3 is TGTGCCAGCAGCCCTACGGGGGAGAGGTCCACTGAAGCTTTCTTT. It specifies CASSPTGERSTEAFF. The full variable domain, rest sourced from reference TRBV7-8 and TRBJ1-1, is GAGVSQSPRYKVAKRGQDVALRCDPISGHVSLFWYQQALGQGPEFLTYFQNEAQLDKSGLPSDRFFAERPEGSVSTLKIQRTQQEDSAVYLCASSPTGERSTEAFFGQGTRLTVV.

The chain combines TRBV7-2 with TRBJ2-7, with no clear D. Germline V gene data show CDR1 as SGHTA and CDR2 as FQGNSA. Between the trimmed V and J ends, which lost 1 base and 2 bases, there was a span of 9 bases. The CDR3 runs 14 residues. The CDR3 DNA follows: TGTGCCAGCAGCTTAGGACTGAAAGCCTACGAGCAGTACTTC. Translation: CASSLGLKAYEQYF. Full variable domain (missing parts from reference TRBV7-2 and TRBJ2-7): GAGVSQSPSNKVTEKGKDVELRCDPISGHTALYWYRQSLGQGLEFLIYFQGNSAPDKSGLPSDRFSAERTGGSVSTLTIQRTQQEDSAVYLCASSLGLKAYEQYFGPGTRLTVT.

This chain links TRBV5-4 with TRBJ2-1, with 12 bases that match TRBD2. The CDR3 totals 15 residues. From germline, CDR1 is SGHNT and CDR2 YYREEE (reference sequence). After removal of 2 bases from V and 6 bases from J, the junction contained 3 bases not matched to a gene. CDR3 protein: CASSFGLAGLNEQFF. CDR3 bases: TGTGCCAGCAGCTTCGGACTAGCGGGGCTCAATGAGCAGTTCTTC.

J is TRBJ2-7 and V is TRBV27; the match to TRBD1 covers 8 bases. V lost 2 bases and J lost 4; bases outside the gene matches: 4. Germline CDR1 and CDR2: MNHEY and SMNVEV (reference sequence). The CDR3 length is 14 residues. CDR3 nucleotide sequence: TGTGCCAGCAGTTTAGACAGGGGAGGTTACGAGCAGTACTTC. This sequence encodes CASSLDRGGYEQYF.

The chain carries TRBV4-2 and TRBJ1-2; D might be TRBD1 (6 bases). This CDR3 region has 15 residues. Germline assignment: CDR1 LGHNA and CDR2 YNFKEQ. Trimming left V 0 bases short and J 6 bases short, with 14 bases between. CDR3 DNA sequence: TGTGCCAGCAGCCAAGATAGGGGGGCGCAAGATGGCTACACCTTC. This codes for CASSQDRGAQDGYTF.

This clone came up once. The rearrangement joins TRBV5-5 to TRBJ2-3, with D uncertain. This CDR3 comprises 13 residues. The V end was cut by 6 bases, the J end by 1 base, with 9 bases between. Per the germline V gene, CDR1 is SGHKS and CDR2 is YYEKEE (reference sequence). The CDR3 DNA reads TGTGCCAGCAAGCCTCTTGGCACAGATACGCAGTATTTT. This encodes CASKPLGTDTQYF.

This clone appeared once. In nucleotides, the CDR3 is TGTGCCTGGAGGGGCCAACCGGGTTCACCCCTCCACTTT. This gives the protein CAWRGQPGSPLHF. This rearrangement joins TRBV30 to TRBJ1-6; no clear D. V was cut by 3 bases and J by 9 bases, with 12 bases left in between. Germline lookup yields CDR1 GTSNPN and CDR2 SVGIG (reference sequence). The CDR3 extends over 13 amino acids.

V gene TRBV4-1 combines with J gene TRBJ1-2; 8 nucleotides line up with TRBD1. This CDR3 has 17 residues. V shed 1 base, J shed 7 bases, and the junction held 14 bases outside the gene matches. Germline CDR1 reads MGHRA; CDR2 reads YSYEKL. The CDR3 here is CASSQGLGDRSFRGYTF. CDR3 bases: TGCGCCAGCAGCCAAGGTCTCGGGGACAGGAGCTTTCGTGGCTACACCTTC.

The genes are TRBV3-1 (or the pseudogene TRBV3-2) and TRBJ1-5; D not certain. The ends were cut back, 1 base at V and 4 bases at J, with 5 bases in the middle. The germline V gene has CDR1 LGHDT and CDR2 YNNKEL (reference sequence). The CDR3 runs to 13 residues. CDR3 sequence reads: CASSQVLNQPQHF. The CDR3 nucleotides read TGTGCCAGCAGCCAAGTACTGAATCAGCCCCAGCATTTT.

The chain recombines TRBV29-1 with TRBJ2-6; 7 nucleotides match TRBD2. The CDR3 spans 15 residues. Germline loops: CDR1 SQVTM, CDR2 ANQGSEA. Trimming took 4 bases from V and 1 from J; bases not matched to a gene: 4. CDR3 loop: CSVVGRGSGANVLTF. Written as DNA, the CDR3 is TGCAGCGTTGTAGGGCGGGGGTCTGGGGCCAACGTCCTGACTTTC.

This chain uses TRBV7-2 with TRBJ1-5, with TRBD1 as a possible D gene (5 bases). V dropped 5 bases and J dropped 4 bases, with 9 bases sitting between them. From germline, CDR1 is SGHTA and CDR2 FQGNSA. The CDR3 loop spans 13 amino acids. The CDR3 DNA follows: TGTGCCAGCAGCCCGGGACGGAATCAGCCCCAGCATTTT. The encoded protein is CASSPGRNQPQHF. Drawing the rest from reference TRBV7-2 and TRBJ1-5, the complete variable domain is GAGVSQSPSNKVTEKGKDVELRCDPISGHTALYWYRQSLGQGLEFLIYFQGNSAPDKSGLPSDRFSAERTGGSVSTLTIQRTQQEDSAVYLCASSPGRNQPQHFGDGTRLSIL.

This chain connects TRBV19 to TRBJ1-1; possible D gene TRBD1, 5 bases. V lost 5 bases and J 1 base, leaving 20 bases between the germline ends. This CDR3 spans 17 amino acids. Germline V CDR1 and CDR2: LNHDA, SQIVND (reference sequence). The CDR3 bases are TGTGCCAGTAGTGCCCGACCAGGGATATCGGCGAACACTGAAGCTTTCTTT. Translating gives CASSARPGISANTEAFF.

This clone was observed a single time. The rearrangement joins TRBV2 to TRBJ1-5; D is perhaps TRBD1 (5 bases). In germline, CDR1 is SNHLY, CDR2 FYNNEI. The CDR3 is made up of 13 amino acids. V was trimmed by 6 bases and J by 4 bases, leaving 10 bases between them. CDR3 coding DNA: TGTGCCAGCAGGGGGGAGGGGAATCAGCCCCAGCATTTT. Its protein product is CASRGEGNQPQHF.

The chain couples TRBV2 to TRBJ1-1; D ambiguous. Germline V gives CDR1 SNHLY, CDR2 FYNNEI. V lost 2 bases and J 5 bases, leaving 3 bases between the germline ends. The CDR3 consists of 11 residues. The CDR3 DNA sequence: TGTGCCAGCAGTGAACAGACTGAAGCTTTCTTT. This codes for CASSEQTEAFF.